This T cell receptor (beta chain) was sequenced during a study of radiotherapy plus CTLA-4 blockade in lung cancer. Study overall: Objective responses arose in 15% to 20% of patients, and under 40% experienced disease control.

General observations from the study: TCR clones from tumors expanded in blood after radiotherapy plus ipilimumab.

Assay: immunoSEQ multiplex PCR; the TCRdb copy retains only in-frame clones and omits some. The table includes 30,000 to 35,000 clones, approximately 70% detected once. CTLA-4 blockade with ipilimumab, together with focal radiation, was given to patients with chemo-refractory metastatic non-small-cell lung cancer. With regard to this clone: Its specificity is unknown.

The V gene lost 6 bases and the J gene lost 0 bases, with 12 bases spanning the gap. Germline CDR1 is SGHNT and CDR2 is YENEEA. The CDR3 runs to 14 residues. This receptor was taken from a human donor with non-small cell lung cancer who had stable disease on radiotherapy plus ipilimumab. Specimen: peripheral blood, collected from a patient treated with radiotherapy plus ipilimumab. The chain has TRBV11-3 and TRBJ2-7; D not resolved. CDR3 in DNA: TGTGCCAGCAGTAAGGGCGGAAGCTCCTACGAGCAGTACTTC. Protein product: CASSKGGSSYEQYF.